This T cell receptor (beta chain) is from a study of cytomegalovirus exposure and HLA in healthy donors. This CDR3 has 18 residues. The germline V gene encodes CDR1 MNHNS and CDR2 SASEGT. The primer mix had 60 Vbeta and 13 Jbeta primers. The protocol was immunoSEQ multiplex PCR, while the TCRdb copy is restricted to in-frame clones and leaves out a portion. The sample records approximately 140,000 clones, approximately 80% being singletons. This clone appeared a single time. The antigen is not known. Its ends do not fully match the called genes, so a read error is possible. Whole-study results and caveats: In an earlier analysis, most TCR beta V segments were productive about 90% or about 30% of the time. It was assumed in the presence/absence analyses that sequencing depth was roughly uniform across donors.

V is TRBV6-1 and J is TRBJ2-6; 7 nucleotides line up with TRBD2. The clonotype originates from a middle-aged man in good health and CMV-seropositive. The specimen was PBMCs. For the CDR3, the DNA is TGTGCCAGCAGCGAAGCGCTTCGGGGGGTAGCTGGGGCCAACGTCCTGACTTTC. Amino acid sequence: CASSEALRGVAGANVLTF.